These 30 T cell receptor beta chains originate from one sample sequenced in a study of spatial heterogeneity in lung cancer. Study-wide points: Intratumoral expanded alpha and beta TCR counts were found to track tumor mutation counts.

No antigen is known for these receptors. TCRdb reprocessed the 5' RACE reads with MiXCR, giving one entry per CDR3 protein. The table records 9,500 to 11,000 distinct CDR3 sequences, about 5% of them present only once. Described time point: sample taken at primary tumor resection. The sequenced sample was lung tumor tissue, obtained at surgery. Receptors originate from a male donor with early-stage non-small cell lung cancer.

The table lists this clonotype with many counts. Being off target in a library aimed at alpha chains, this beta chain has a size of little meaning. The V call is TRBV27, the J call TRBJ2-1; 14 nucleotides match TRBD2. J lost 1 base, V lost 5 bases, and 4 bases had no gene match. Germline values: CDR1 MNHEY, CDR2 SMNVEV (reference sequence). This CDR3 has 17 residues. The CDR3 here is CASSLWTSGRSYNEQFF. The DNA for the CDR3 is TGTGCCAGCAGTCTCTGGACTAGCGGGAGGTCCTACAATGAGCAGTTCTTC.

This clonotype was detected only a few times. The library was designed around alpha chains, so this beta chain is a stray read whose abundance carries little weight. V and J are TRBV7-2 and TRBJ2-1, with 11 bases that match TRBD2. The length of the CDR3 is 16 residues. V gave up 5 bases and J gave up 6 bases; unmatched junction bases: 9. Looked up from germline, CDR1 is SGHTA and CDR2 is FQGNSA. DNA of the CDR3: TGTGCCAGCAGCCTCAGACTAGCGGGGAGCTCCAATGAGCAGTTCTTC. Translating gives CASSLRLAGSSNEQFF.

Of note for this clonotype: This beta chain is an unintended read in a library built for alpha chains; its size means little. The chain is built from TRBV28 and TRBJ2-3; perhaps TRBD2 as D (6 bases). Germline loops: CDR1 MDHEN, CDR2 SYDVKM. This CDR3 has 16 residues. Trimming removed 2 bases at V and 0 bases at J, with 12 bases between. This chain's CDR3 is CASSLGTARSTDTQYF. The DNA for the CDR3 is TGTGCCAGCAGTTTAGGGACTGCCCGTAGCACAGATACGCAGTATTTT.

As to this clonotype: One end of the junction is discordant with germline, which a read error may explain. The library was designed around alpha chains, so this beta chain is a stray read whose abundance carries little weight. The J gene is TRBJ2-5, the V gene TRBV2; no firm D call. Germline CDR1 and CDR2: SNHLY and FYNNEI. This CDR3 comprises 11 residues. The CDR3 loop reads CASSTTSLPDF. The CDR3 DNA is TGTGCCAGCAGTACCACGTCGCTACCGGACTTC. Together with reference TRBV2 and TRBJ2-5, the CDR3 gives the full variable domain: EPEVTQTPSHQVTQMGQEVILRCVPISNHLYFYWYRQILGQKVEFLVSFYNNEISEKSEIFDDQFSVERPDGSNFTLKIRSTKLEDSAMYFCASSTTSLPDFGPGTRLLVL.

Many counts were recorded for this clonotype. Being off target in a library aimed at alpha chains, this beta chain has a size of little meaning. This chain uses TRBV6-2 or TRBV6-3 with TRBJ1-5; D remains unclear. Looked up from germline, CDR1 is MNHEY and CDR2 is SVGEGT. This CDR3 contains 17 residues. V gave up 2 bases and J gave up 8 bases, with 22 bases separating them. The DNA of the CDR3 is TGTGCCAGCAGTTACCGTAAGGGAAGGACGATGATGAAGCCCCAGCATTTT. This codes for CASSYRKGRTMMKPQHF.

The table lists this clonotype with many counts. This beta chain is a stray sequence in a library constructed for alpha chains; its clone size is not meaningful. This chain joins TRBV4-2 and TRBJ2-7; TRBD1 aligns across 7 bases. Germline CDR1 and CDR2: LGHNA and YNFKEQ. There are 16 residues in the CDR3. With V trimmed by 0 bases and J by 4 bases, 9 bases remained unmatched. This CDR3 reads CASSQDPGTVAYEQYF. The DNA of the CDR3 is TGTGCCAGCAGCCAAGACCCCGGGACAGTAGCATACGAGCAGTACTTC.

In this sample, this clonotype turned up many times. For a library built for alpha chains, this beta chain is a stray read; little rests on its size. V gene TRBV6-1 combines with J gene TRBJ1-1; no clear D. CDR1 and CDR2 from the germline V gene are MNHNS and SASEGT. V was cut by 6 bases and J by 0 bases, with 5 bases left in between. The CDR3 length is 12 residues. The CDR3 DNA follows: TGTGCCAGCAGAACGGTGAACACTGAAGCTTTCTTT. Its protein is CASRTVNTEAFF.

This clonotype showed up many times. With the library built for alpha chains, this beta chain is off target and its frequency is not meaningful. The rearrangement links TRBV28 to TRBJ2-7; 10 bases match TRBD2. Unmatched junction bases numbered 7, after V lost 7 bases and J lost 4 bases. The germline CDR1 and CDR2 sequences are MDHEN and SYDVKM. CDR3 length equals 14 residues. CDR3 DNA sequence: TGTGCCAGCACCAGCGGGGGGGTTCTTTACGAGCAGTACTTC. As protein: CASTSGGVLYEQYF.

This clonotype appeared a few times. This beta chain was picked up by a library intended for alpha chains and is off target, so its count carries little meaning. The V and J genes are TRBV27 and TRBJ2-3, with D hard to call. The CDR3 has 16 residues. Between the trimmed V and J ends, which lost 3 bases and 0 bases, there was a span of 13 bases. In germline, CDR1 is MNHEY, CDR2 SMNVEV (reference sequence). CDR3 region: CASSFFEASSTDTQYF. The CDR3 bases are TGTGCCAGCAGTTTTTTCGAGGCTTCTAGCACAGATACGCAGTATTTT.

This clonotype was seen ten or more times. This beta chain turned up in a library designed for alpha chains; as an off-target read, its abundance says little. The V gene is TRBV14, the J gene TRBJ2-5, with D hard to call. This CDR3 has 13 residues. V dropped 2 bases and J dropped 1 base, with 5 bases sitting between them. Germline V gene sequence: CDR1 SGHDN, CDR2 FVKESK. CDR3 DNA sequence: TGTGCCAGCAGCCAATTGGGCCAAGAGACCCAGTACTTC. It specifies CASSQLGQETQYF.

Regarding this clonotype: Since it is a stray read in a library aimed at alpha chains, this beta chain has a size that is not meaningful. The chain employs TRBV2 and TRBJ1-5, with 12 nucleotides matching TRBD1. The CDR3 contains 18 residues. After removal of 3 bases from V and 0 bases from J, the junction contained 6 bases not matched to a gene. Germline V lookup: CDR1 SNHLY, CDR2 FYNNEI. This CDR3 reads CASSDGTGGRLSNQPQHF. CDR3 coding DNA: TGTGCCAGCAGTGATGGGACAGGGGGCCGCCTTAGCAATCAGCCCCAGCATTTT.

This clonotype was seen at least ten times. This beta chain is an off-target read within a library intended for alpha chains, so its frequency means little. The chain has TRBV2 and TRBJ2-2; D possibly corresponds to TRBD2 (6 bases). The V and J ends lost 5 bases and 6 bases respectively, with 28 bases between them. The CDR3 extends over 19 amino acids. Looked up from germline, CDR1 is SNHLY and CDR2 is FYNNEI. The CDR3 DNA reads as TGTGCCAGCAGTCACCACCCTAGTGTTGGACTATCAGATGCCGGGGAGCTGTTTTTT. It encodes CASSHHPSVGLSDAGELFF.

Regarding this clonotype: For a library built for alpha chains, this beta chain is a stray read; little rests on its size. The chain employs TRBV29-1 and TRBJ2-7; 8 nucleotides line up with TRBD2. The CDR3 is made up of 13 amino acids. Germline V gene data show CDR1 as SQVTM and CDR2 as ANQGSEA. J gave up 7 bases and V 7 bases, and 12 bases lay outside the gene matches. The CDR3 nucleotides are TGCAGCGCTAAGCAGGCGGGAGGTACGGAGCAGTACTTC. The encoded protein is CSAKQAGGTEQYF.

This clonotype was seen many times. This beta chain slipped into a library made for alpha chains as a stray read, so its size is not meaningful. The chain couples TRBV12-3 or TRBV12-4 to TRBJ1-4; no definite D call. This CDR3 has 15 amino acids. V lost 3 bases and J lost 5, with 13 bases in between. The CDR3 coding sequence is TGTGCCAGCAGTTTGAAAAGAGCCCCAAATGAAAAACTGTTTTTT. It specifies CASSLKRAPNEKLFF.

This clonotype is categorized as medium-sized. Within a library made for alpha chains, this beta chain is off target, and its count is uninformative. J is TRBJ1-2 and V is TRBV27; D is ambiguous. Germline V gene sequence: CDR1 MNHEY, CDR2 SMNVEV (reference sequence). The CDR3 runs 13 residues. Deletions cut 6 bases from V and 5 bases from J, with 13 bases between. In DNA, the CDR3 is TGTGCCAGCAGGGCAAGCCCAATTTATGGCTACACCTTC. Translation: CASRASPIYGYTF.

In this sample, this clonotype turned up many times. Because the library targeted alpha chains, this beta chain is an off-target read whose size means little. The chain links TRBV27 to TRBJ2-3; D unresolved. The CDR3 runs to 15 residues. V was pared by 1 base and J by 2 bases, with 10 bases between. Germline CDR1 is MNHEY and CDR2 is SMNVEV (reference sequence). The CDR3 is CASSLYYRSTDTQYF. Written as DNA, the CDR3 is TGTGCCAGCAGTTTATACTACAGATCCACAGATACGCAGTATTTT.

This clonotype has at least ten counts. Germline and junction disagree at one end, which may indicate a read error. Since the library was made to target alpha chains, this beta chain is a stray read and its abundance is not meaningful. This chain uses TRBV6-2 or TRBV6-3 with TRBJ1-1; D not resolved. Germline V gives CDR1 MNHEY, CDR2 SVGEGT. The CDR3 spans 13 residues. CDR3 nucleotide sequence: TGTGCCAGCAGTCACTCCTATGGCGGTGTAGCTTTCTTT. This translates into CASSHSYGGVAFF.

This clonotype was seen ten or more times. This beta chain came through as a stray read in a library set up for alpha chains, and its size says little. V gene TRBV10-3 combines with J gene TRBJ2-3; weak D call: TRBD1 (5 bases). V lost 4 bases to trimming and J lost 4 bases, with 15 bases between them. The CDR3 consists of 15 residues. The germline gives CDR1 ENHRY, CDR2 SYGVKD. CDR3 nucleotides: TGTGCCATCAGTGGAAGGGCACAGGTGGCAGATACGCAGTATTTT. Translating it yields CAISGRAQVADTQYF.

There are many counts of this clonotype. Because the library targeted alpha chains, this beta chain is an off-target read whose size means little. The rearrangement uses TRBV28 and TRBJ1-6; tentatively, D is TRBD1 (5 bases). This CDR3 is built from 12 residues. Deletions cut 8 bases from V and 9 bases from J, with 11 bases between. CDR1 is MDHEN, CDR2 SYDVKM, per germline. In nucleotides, the CDR3 is TGTGCCAGCTCCACGGGGGGTTCACCCCTCCACTTT. Translated, it gives CASSTGGSPLHF.

This clonotype has a count of ten or more. This beta chain turned up in a library designed for alpha chains; as an off-target read, its abundance says little. The V call is TRBV27, the J call TRBJ2-2; the match to TRBD2 covers 10 bases. This CDR3 comprises 15 residues. V was clipped by 7 bases and J by 2 bases; unmatched bases: 4. Germline CDR1 reads MNHEY; CDR2 reads SMNVEV (reference sequence). CDR3 loop: CASTTSGINTGELFF. In DNA, the CDR3 is TGTGCCAGCACAACTAGCGGGATCAACACCGGGGAGCTGTTTTTT.

This clonotype is medium-sized (0.01 to 0.1%) by share. Because the library targeted alpha chains, this beta chain is an off-target read whose size means little. The chain links TRBV20-1 to TRBJ1-3; possibly TRBD1 for D (5 bases). The germline CDR1 and CDR2 sequences are DFQATT and SNEGSKA (reference sequence). Trimming left V 5 bases short and J 0 bases short, with 11 bases between. The CDR3 contains 14 residues. Here the CDR3 DNA reads TGCAGTGCTGGGGCAGGGAACTCTGGAAACACCATATATTTT. Translation: CSAGAGNSGNTIYF.

Ten or more counts support this clonotype. As an off-target read in a library built for alpha chains, this beta chain has a frequency of little significance. The V and J genes are TRBV5-1 and TRBJ2-7, with D possibly matching TRBD2 (5 bases). The germline V gene has CDR1 SGHRS and CDR2 YFSETQ. Trimming left V 1 base short and J 0 bases short, with 17 bases between. The CDR3 is made up of 17 amino acids. The CDR3 loop reads CASSLSRGLRDSYEQYF. DNA of the CDR3: TGCGCCAGCAGCTTGTCCCGGGGTTTGCGAGACTCCTACGAGCAGTACTTC.

This clonotype occurred many times. The library was prepared for alpha chains; this beta chain is a stray read, so its frequency means little. V and J are TRBV9 and TRBJ1-1, with D tentatively TRBD1 (6 bases). The length of the CDR3 is 14 residues. Trimming took 0 bases from V and 6 from J, leaving 12 bases between them. Germline CDR1 is SGDLS and CDR2 is YYNGEE. The CDR3 coding sequence is TGTGCCAGCAGCGTAGTGCAGGGGTCATCTGAAGCTTTCTTT. Its protein product is CASSVVQGSSEAFF. The variable domain in full, with the rest retrieved from reference TRBV9 and TRBJ1-1, is DSGVTQTPKHLITATGQRVTLRCSPRSGDLSVYWYQQSLDQGLQFLIQYYNGEERAKGNILERFSAQQFPDLHSELNLSSLELGDSALYFCASSVVQGSSEAFFGQGTRLTVV.

Ten or more counts support this clonotype. As an off-target read in a library built for alpha chains, this beta chain has a frequency of little significance. The rearrangement links TRBV6-5 to TRBJ1-6; the D gene is possibly TRBD1 (5 bases). The V gene's germline CDR1 is MNHEY and CDR2 SVGAGI. Deletions cut 6 bases from V and 6 bases from J, with 12 bases between. The CDR3 is 14 amino acids. CDR3 sequence (DNA): TGTGCCAGCAGGAAGGGGTTGGGTAATTCACCCCTCCACTTT. This encodes CASRKGLGNSPLHF.

This clonotype appeared many times. Found in a library prepared for alpha chains, this beta chain is an off-target read, and its abundance has little meaning. J is TRBJ1-4 and V is TRBV20-1; perhaps TRBD1 as D (6 bases). Per germline, CDR1 DFQATT and CDR2 SNEGSKA (reference sequence). The CDR3 is 13 residues long. The V end lost 6 bases, the J end lost 5 bases, and 13 bases lay between the germline ends. The CDR3 sequence: CSALDRSNEKLFF. The DNA for the CDR3 is TGCAGTGCCCTTGACAGGTCCAATGAAAAACTGTTTTTT.

This clonotype was counted ten times or more. This beta chain came through as a stray read in a library set up for alpha chains, and its size says little. The CDR3 DNA is TGTGCCAGCAGGCACCCCCGTCAGGGCGGTTCGTCGGCCTCAACTGATACGCAGTATTTT. This codes for CASRHPRQGGSSASTDTQYF. The chain joins TRBV6-1 to TRBJ2-3; TRBD1 might be the D (5 bases). The V end lost 6 bases, the J end lost 6 bases, and 34 bases lay between the germline ends. The CDR3 spans 20 residues. The germline CDR1 and CDR2 sequences are MNHNS and SASEGT.

There are many counts of this clonotype. This beta chain lies outside the target of a library built for alpha chains; its clone size means little. This chain joins TRBV4-3 and TRBJ1-4; a weak D match, TRBD1 (5 bases). V was pared by 2 bases and J by 2 bases, with 15 bases between. CDR1 is LGHNA, CDR2 YSLEER, per germline. The CDR3 sequence is 17 residues long. CDR3 sequence: CASSQNPPGTTNEKLFF. Here the CDR3 DNA reads TGCGCCAGCAGCCAAAATCCGCCAGGGACTACTAATGAAAAACTGTTTTTT.

At least ten counts were recorded for this clonotype. As an off-target read in a library built for alpha chains, this beta chain has a frequency of little significance. CDR3: CASKIGGNSYEQYF. The CDR3 DNA reads as TGTGCCAGCAAAATAGGGGGAAACTCCTACGAGCAGTACTTC. This chain joins TRBV28 and TRBJ2-7; maybe TRBD1 (6 bases). The germline gives CDR1 MDHEN, CDR2 SYDVKM. CDR3 length equals 14 residues. V was pared by 7 bases and J by 0 bases, with 13 bases between.

This clonotype was observed many times. This beta chain is off target for a library built for alpha chains, so its abundance means little. V and J are TRBV6-5 and TRBJ2-3, with 8 bases that match TRBD2. This CDR3 is 15 amino acids long. CDR1 is MNHEY, CDR2 SVGAGI, per germline. The J segment lost 3 bases and the V segment lost 10 bases, leaving 12 bases of the junction unmatched. The DNA of the CDR3 is TGTGCCATTAGATCCCTTTCGGGGGGGACAGATACGCAGTATTTT. Translation: CAIRSLSGGTDTQYF.

This clonotype has just a few counts. Because the library targeted alpha chains, this beta chain is an off-target read whose size means little. The chain couples TRBV6-2 or TRBV6-3 to TRBJ1-6; 8 nucleotides align to TRBD1. The CDR3 loop spans 15 amino acids. Germline CDR1 is MNHEY and CDR2 is SVGEGT. J was trimmed by 10 bases and V by 8 bases; bases with no gene match: 13. The chain's CDR3 is CASGLGQGYRSPLHF. CDR3 coding DNA: TGTGCCAGCGGATTAGGACAGGGTTATCGGTCACCCCTCCACTTT.